The entry below describes one T cell receptor beta chain. The antigen it recognizes is unknown. Base quality data are lacking; no much larger clone is found one base away. The sample has other DNA sequences that encode this CDR3 too. To prepare the library, the immunoSEQ multiplex PCR assay was applied. A mixture of 60 forward primers for TCR Vbeta segments and 13 reverse primers for TCR Jbeta segments was used in the multiplex PCR. The CDR3 region of rearranged TCR beta genes was amplified from genomic DNA with a multiplex PCR assay. The amplified TCR beta libraries were sequenced on the Illumina HiSeq System as 87-base-pair reads. The authors' pipeline ran thus. A later analysis tallied tens of millions of unique TCR beta chains across the 660 or so repertoires, and about 10 million of those chains were shared by two or more donors. Raw reads were error-corrected and collapsed into unique sequences with a nearest-neighbor algorithm that merged closely related sequences to remove PCR and sequencing errors. CDR3 sequences were aligned to IMGT reference sequences to assign V, D and J gene segments. Each retained sequence needed at least a six-nucleotide match to both a V gene segment and a J gene segment. Rearrangements were classified as productive when the CDR3 lacked stop codons and remained in frame with V and J, and all other rearrangements were classified as non-productive. CDR3 was defined according to IMGT convention as the region running from the second conserved V-encoded cysteine to the conserved J-encoded phenylalanine. The earlier analysis of some 540 of the donors excluded any sequence lacking an unambiguous match to a single V gene segment. In an earlier analysis of 587 of the donors, V segments were called functional above 56.7% productive rearrangements and were called segregating when the between-donor standard deviation exceeded 5%. A statistical classification framework was built for diagnosing cytomegalovirus status from the catalog of TCR beta chain sequences. V and J gene assignment, in a later analysis, came from comparing TCR nucleotide sequences with IMGT/GENE-DB human TR gene sequences. In a later analysis, CDR3 sequences and most-parsimonious VDJ recombination scenarios were assigned using the TCRdist pipeline. In a later analysis, every TCR beta chain was defined by the combination of its CDR3 amino acid sequence and its V-gene family, and reads without a unique V-gene family were dropped. As a way to deal with suspected cross-contamination and a sequencing artifact, a later analysis dropped roughly 620 nucleotide sequences that were highly shared and had low generation probability. For each public chain, a later analysis derived a clonal expansion index from normalized ranks of inferred template counts within each repertoire. A later analysis computed generation probabilities with a VDJ recombination model fitted to out-of-frame rearrangements, and checked the results against IGoR. In a later analysis, hypergeometric tests were used to score TCR-TCR, TCR-HLA and TCR-CMV co-occurrence, with a repertoire-size bias correction applied to TCR pairs. A later analysis estimated false discovery rates by permuting HLA or CMV assignments 20 times. A later analysis grouped co-occurring TCRs with DBSCAN, adding TCRdist sequence similarity when clustering within HLA-allele-positive subsets. Repertoires with fewer than 30,000 or more than 120,000 public chains, plus five repertoires with anomalous nucleotide sharing, were excluded from co-occurrence clustering. Sourced from immuneACCESS, this table was stored by TCRdb with only in-frame sequences that have V and J called. A share of the clones is absent; for the studies checked, an unresolved V gene accounts for under half, and the remainder has no known explanation. The V and J calls and clone size come from that table; D and trimming were worked out from the DNA. For this sample there are around 140,000 clones; 82% appear just once. More than 2.5% of the sample is taken by the ten largest.

The entry originates in a study of cytomegalovirus exposure and HLA in healthy donors (dated 2017 in TCRdb). Turning to the overall study: According to an earlier analysis of a few hundred of the donors, some 180 million T cells yielded over 90 million unique TCR beta sequences and 250 to 350 Gb of sequence data. Approximately 310 gigabases of sequencing data and around 80 million unique TCR sequences made up an early release that covered several hundred HLA-typed donors. Of the roughly 400 genotyped donors, roughly 80% fell in the genetic ancestry cluster associated with self-reported Caucasian donors. The study aimed to test whether signatures of past pathogen exposure could be identified by cataloging public T cell receptors. The study used immunosequencing to profile the T cell repertoires of 670 or so subjects and linked those repertoires to cytomegalovirus serostatus. Besides the first cohort of 666 subjects, a separate validation cohort made up of around 120 different subjects was used. To predict cytomegalovirus infection status, the study brought together high-throughput TCR immunosequencing, statistical association of individual TCRs with disease status, and machine learning. In a later analysis, previously published TCR beta repertoires from 666 donors were re-analyzed and high-resolution HLA genotyping was added so that TCR occurrence patterns could be studied. Rather than using new phenotypic data, the later analysis identified candidate immune exposures from TCR beta sequences and from how often those sequences occurred across donors. An earlier analysis of 587 of the donors used high-throughput TCR beta sequencing to judge whether each TCR beta V gene segment behaved as functional or pseudogenic. Alongside the repertoire data, information on donor age, sex, ethnicity and CMV serostatus was compiled. A later genetic analysis used genome-wide SNP genotypes for about three fifths of the 666 donors, treating that subset as a discovery cohort. All discovery cohort repertoires had been generated on a single sequencing platform. Class I and class II HLA loci were covered by the typing at four-digit resolution. Typing coverage differed by locus: A, B, C, DRB1 and DQB1 were typed in roughly 629-630 donors, DQA1 in about 550, DPA1 in 606, and DPB1 in 400 to 490. Because of strong linkage in the cohort, roughly five DR-DQ haplotypes were treated as single units for association and clustering. Among some 410 genotyped donors of the cohort, an average of approximately 230,000 unique TCR beta nucleotide sequences were sequenced per donor, about a sixth of them non-productive.

Beyond this particular receptor, the publication reports: Assigning TCR associations to individual alleles was difficult when HLA alleles, especially DR and DQ, strongly co-occurred. A group of highly shared sequence variants was considered likely to be a technical artifact of the sequencing pipeline. The presence/absence analyses assumed that sequencing depth was roughly uniform across donors, and that assumption may not be true. While some public TCRs were present in many individuals, most TCR sequences turned up only very rarely across donors. In this cohort, only TCR beta chains were sequenced, and detectable features were limited by the absence of alpha or paired-chain data. Because HLA typing was missing for some donors at each locus, association tests included only the typed subset. In a later analysis, most CMV-associated TCR beta chains were found to appear HLA-restricted, with HLA associations seemingly driven largely by CMV exposure. In a later analysis, the rate of TCR association differed among HLA loci, with DRB1 alleles having the most associated TCRs and HLA-C alleles having the fewest. The classifier was reported to diagnose cytomegalovirus status with high specificity and sensitivity in both the original and validation cohorts. A later analysis associated 16,951 TCR beta sequences with specific HLA alleles at a false discovery rate of 0.05. Linkage disequilibrium might explain the correlated functional status among segregating V segments, but an unknown experimental factor could not be ruled out. An earlier analysis of 587 of the donors showed that most TCR beta V segments appeared in productive rearrangements either about 90% or about 30% of the time, which broadly matched IMGT annotations. Several of the top co-occurrence clusters appeared to be linked to parvovirus B19, influenza, CMV and Epstein-Barr virus, according to a later analysis. Around 16 rarely observed V segments, including chromosome 9 orphons, were excluded from the earlier analysis of 550 to 700 of the donors because counts were too low. Immune exposure information for the cohort was limited to CMV serostatus. In vitro tests confirmed that a few of the cytomegalovirus-associated TCR beta chains recognize cytomegalovirus antigens. Compared with the 666-donor mean, donors in an Asian-associated ancestry cluster had fewer N-insertions in productive TCRs, according to a later genetic analysis. A further reported finding was that TCR beta sequences accurately predicted the HLA-A and HLA-B alleles for most subjects in the first cohort. In a later genetic analysis, a missense DCLRE1C variant was associated with V-gene and J-gene trimming of TCR beta chains, and the association was replicated in an independent cohort. The authors suggested that the approach could potentially be generalized to other disease states and immunological phenotypes. Compared with equally common non-associated chains, HLA-associated TCR beta chains in a later analysis were more clonally expanded and had lower generation probabilities. The study gave a list of some 150 TCR beta chains associated with cytomegalovirus.

The cohort consisted of more than 650 healthy bone marrow donors. At the time of sampling, every cohort member was nominally healthy, though immune exposures that went unrecorded were likely present. The donor tested CMV seropositive, placing the donor among the roughly 300 seropositive members of the cohort. A peripheral blood sample was collected from each donor, and TCR beta sequencing was performed on peripheral blood mononuclear cells. Genomic DNA was extracted from the blood cell samples with the Qiagen DNeasy Blood Extraction Kit. Sequenced material: PBMCs. This receptor was obtained from a young man in good health and CMV-seropositive.

The sequenced DNA: TGTGCCAGCAGCTTTGGACAGGGTAATGAAAAACTGTTTTTT. This encodes CASSFGQGNEKLFF. The chain couples TRBV7-9 to TRBJ1-4; 8 middle bases align to TRBD1. The CDR3 sequence holds 14 residues, the cysteine and phenylalanine included. The retained sequence is limited to the CDR3, 42 bases, with the frame set at the first base. The germline V gene (reference sequence) supplies CDR1 SEHNR and CDR2 FQNEAQ. Trimming takes 3 bases off V and 4 bases off J; junction bases not matched to a gene: 1.